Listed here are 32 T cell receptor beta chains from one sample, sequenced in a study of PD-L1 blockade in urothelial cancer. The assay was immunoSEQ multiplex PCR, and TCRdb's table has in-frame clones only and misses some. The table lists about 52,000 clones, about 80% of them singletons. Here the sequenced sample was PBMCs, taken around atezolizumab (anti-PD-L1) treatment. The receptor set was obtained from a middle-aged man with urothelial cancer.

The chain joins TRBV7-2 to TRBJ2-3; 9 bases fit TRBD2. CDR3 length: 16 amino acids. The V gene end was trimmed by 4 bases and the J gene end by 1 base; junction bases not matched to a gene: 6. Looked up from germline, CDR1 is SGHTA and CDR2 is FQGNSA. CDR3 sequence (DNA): TGTGCCAGCAGCTATGCGGGGGGGGCAGGCACAGATACGCAGTATTTT. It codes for CASSYAGGAGTDTQYF.

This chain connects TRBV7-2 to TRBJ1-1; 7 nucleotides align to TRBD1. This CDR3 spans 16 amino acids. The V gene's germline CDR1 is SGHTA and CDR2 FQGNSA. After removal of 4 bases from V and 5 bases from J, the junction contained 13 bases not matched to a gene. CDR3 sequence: CASSWRPRQGGTEAFF. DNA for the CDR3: TGTGCCAGCAGCTGGAGGCCCCGACAGGGCGGAACTGAAGCTTTCTTT.

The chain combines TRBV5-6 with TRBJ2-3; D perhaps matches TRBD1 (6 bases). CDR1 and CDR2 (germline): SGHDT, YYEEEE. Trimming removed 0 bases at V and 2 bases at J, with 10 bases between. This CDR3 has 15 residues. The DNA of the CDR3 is TGTGCCAGCAGCTTGGACAGGGCTAACACAGATACGCAGTATTTT. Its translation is CASSLDRANTDTQYF.

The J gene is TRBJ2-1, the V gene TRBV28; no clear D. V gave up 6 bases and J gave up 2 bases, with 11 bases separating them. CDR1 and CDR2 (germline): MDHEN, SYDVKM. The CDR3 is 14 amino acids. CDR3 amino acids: CASRDRRPYNEQFF. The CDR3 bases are TGTGCCAGCAGAGATAGGCGGCCCTACAATGAGCAGTTCTTC. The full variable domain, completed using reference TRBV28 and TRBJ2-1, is DVKVTQSSRYLVKRTGEKVFLECVQDMDHENMFWYRQDPGLGLRLIYFSYDVKMKEKGDIPEGYSVSREKKERFSLILESASTNQTSMYLCASRDRRPYNEQFFGPGTRLTVL.

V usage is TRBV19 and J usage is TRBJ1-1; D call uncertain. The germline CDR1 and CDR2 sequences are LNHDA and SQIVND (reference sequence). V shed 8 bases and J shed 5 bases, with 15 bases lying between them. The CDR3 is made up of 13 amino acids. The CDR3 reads CASAEALETEAFF. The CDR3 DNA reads TGTGCCAGTGCAGAGGCCCTTGAGACTGAAGCTTTCTTT.

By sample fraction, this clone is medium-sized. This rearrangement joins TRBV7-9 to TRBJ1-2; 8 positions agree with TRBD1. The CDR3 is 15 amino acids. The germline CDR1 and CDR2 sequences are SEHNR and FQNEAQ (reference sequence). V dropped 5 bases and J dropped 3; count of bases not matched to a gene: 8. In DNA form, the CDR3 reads TGTGCCAGCAGCCGAACGGGACAGGATTACTATGGCTACACCTTC. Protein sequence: CASSRTGQDYYGYTF.

CDR3 DNA: TGTGCCAGCAGCACACAGGGGGACCAATCCACCCAGTACTTC. Translated, it gives CASSTQGDQSTQYF. J is TRBJ2-5 and V is TRBV7-3, with 8 bases lining up with TRBD1. Trimming took 5 bases from V and 8 from J; bases not matched to a gene: 10. This CDR3 contains 14 residues. Germline lookup yields CDR1 SGHTA and CDR2 FQGTGA. The full variable domain, completed using reference TRBV7-3 and TRBJ2-5, is GAGVSQTPSNKVTEKGKYVELRCDPISGHTALYWYRQSLGQGPEFLIYFQGTGAADDSGLPNDRFFAVRPEGSVSTLKIQRTERGDSAVYLCASSTQGDQSTQYFGPGTRLLVL.

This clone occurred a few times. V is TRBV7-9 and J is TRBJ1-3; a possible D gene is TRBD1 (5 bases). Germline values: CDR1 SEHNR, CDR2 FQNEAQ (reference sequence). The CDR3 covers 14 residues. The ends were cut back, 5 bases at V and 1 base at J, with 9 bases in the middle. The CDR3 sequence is CASSHGGSGNTIYF. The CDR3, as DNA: TGTGCCAGCAGCCACGGGGGATCTGGAAACACCATATATTTT.

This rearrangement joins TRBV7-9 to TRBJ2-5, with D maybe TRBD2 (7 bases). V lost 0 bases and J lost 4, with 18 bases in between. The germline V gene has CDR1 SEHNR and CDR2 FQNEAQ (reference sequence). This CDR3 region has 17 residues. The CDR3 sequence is CASSLASSGGRGETQYF. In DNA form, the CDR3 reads TGTGCCAGCAGCTTAGCGTCGTCCGGGGGGCGCGGAGAGACCCAGTACTTC.

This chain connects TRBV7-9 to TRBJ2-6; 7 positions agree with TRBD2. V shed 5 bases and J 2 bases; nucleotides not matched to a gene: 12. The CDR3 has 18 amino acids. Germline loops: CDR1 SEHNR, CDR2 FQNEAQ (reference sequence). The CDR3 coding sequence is TGTGCCAGCAGCCCTGGCTTTAGCGGGCTGCCTGGGGCCAACGTCCTGACTTTC. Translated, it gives CASSPGFSGLPGANVLTF. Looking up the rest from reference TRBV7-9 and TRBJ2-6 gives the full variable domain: DTGVSQNPRHKITKRGQNVTFRCDPISEHNRLYWYRQTLGQGPEFLTYFQNEAQLEKSRLLSDRFSAERPKGSFSTLEIQRTEQGDSAMYLCASSPGFSGLPGANVLTFGAGSRLTVL.

Here the CDR3 DNA reads TGTGCCTGGAGCCACGGGGGGGGTGGCTACACCTTC. It codes for CAWSHGGGGYTF. This chain links TRBV30 with TRBJ1-2; TRBD1 might be the D (5 bases). This CDR3 is built from 12 residues. CDR1 and CDR2 from the germline V gene are GTSNPN and SVGIG (reference sequence). V gave up 3 bases and J gave up 7 bases, with 12 bases separating them.

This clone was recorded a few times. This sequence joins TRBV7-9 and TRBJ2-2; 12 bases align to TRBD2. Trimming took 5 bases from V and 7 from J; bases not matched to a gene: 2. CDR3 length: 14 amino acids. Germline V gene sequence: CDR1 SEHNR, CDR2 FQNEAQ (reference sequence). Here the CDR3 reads CASSTTSGSGELFF. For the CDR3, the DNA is TGTGCCAGCAGCACGACTAGCGGGAGCGGGGAGCTGTTTTTT.

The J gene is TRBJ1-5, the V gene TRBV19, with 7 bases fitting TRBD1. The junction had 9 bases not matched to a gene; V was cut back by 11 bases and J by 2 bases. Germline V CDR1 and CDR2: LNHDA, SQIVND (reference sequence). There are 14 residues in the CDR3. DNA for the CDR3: TGTGCCTCCACAGGGGTGGGAGGCAATCAGCCCCAGCATTTT. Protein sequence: CASTGVGGNQPQHF.

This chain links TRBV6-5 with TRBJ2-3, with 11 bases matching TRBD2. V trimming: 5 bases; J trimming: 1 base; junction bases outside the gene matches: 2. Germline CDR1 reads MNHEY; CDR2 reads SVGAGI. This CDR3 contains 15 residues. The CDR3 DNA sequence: TGTGCCAGCAGTCCACTAGCGGGAGGCACAGATACGCAGTATTTT. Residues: CASSPLAGGTDTQYF.

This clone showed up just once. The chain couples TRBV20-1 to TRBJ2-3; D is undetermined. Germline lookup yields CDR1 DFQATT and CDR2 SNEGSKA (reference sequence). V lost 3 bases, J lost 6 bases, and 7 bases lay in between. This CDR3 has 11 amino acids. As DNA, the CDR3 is TGCAGTGCTAGGGTGGAGGATACGCAGTATTTT. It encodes CSARVEDTQYF.

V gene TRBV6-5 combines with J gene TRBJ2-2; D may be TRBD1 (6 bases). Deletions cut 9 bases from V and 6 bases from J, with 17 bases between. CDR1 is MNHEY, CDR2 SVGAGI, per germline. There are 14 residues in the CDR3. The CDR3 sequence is CASSQGRTSGELFF. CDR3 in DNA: TGTGCCAGTTCCCAGGGGCGGACGTCCGGGGAGCTGTTTTTT.

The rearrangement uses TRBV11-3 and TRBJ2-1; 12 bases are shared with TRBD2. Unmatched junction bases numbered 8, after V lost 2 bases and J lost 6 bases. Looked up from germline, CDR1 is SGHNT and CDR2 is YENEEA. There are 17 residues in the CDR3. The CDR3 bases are TGTGCCAGCAGCTTAAATAGCCTAGCGGGAGGGGTCAATGAGCAGTTCTTC. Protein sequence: CASSLNSLAGGVNEQFF.

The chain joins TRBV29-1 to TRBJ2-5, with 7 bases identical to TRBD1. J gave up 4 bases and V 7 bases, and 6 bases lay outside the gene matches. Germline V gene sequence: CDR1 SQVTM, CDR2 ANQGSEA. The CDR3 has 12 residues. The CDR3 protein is CSATGVGETQYF. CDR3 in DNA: TGCAGCGCCACAGGGGTTGGAGAGACCCAGTACTTC.

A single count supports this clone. CDR3 sequence (DNA): TGTGCCAGCCTCCCCAGCCGGCGGGGTAACGAAAAACTGTTTTTT. Translated: CASLPSRRGNEKLFF. V is TRBV28 and J is TRBJ1-4; D gene uncertain. Germline CDR1 reads MDHEN; CDR2 reads SYDVKM. Trimming took off 8 bases at V and 8 bases at J, with 21 bases between the two ends. The CDR3 sequence is 15 residues long.

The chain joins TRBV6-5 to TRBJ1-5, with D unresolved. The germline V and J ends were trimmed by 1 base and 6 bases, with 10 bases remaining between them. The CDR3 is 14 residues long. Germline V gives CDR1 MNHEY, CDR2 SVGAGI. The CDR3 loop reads CASSYYQPGQPQHF. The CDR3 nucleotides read TGTGCCAGCAGTTACTATCAGCCGGGTCAGCCCCAGCATTTT.

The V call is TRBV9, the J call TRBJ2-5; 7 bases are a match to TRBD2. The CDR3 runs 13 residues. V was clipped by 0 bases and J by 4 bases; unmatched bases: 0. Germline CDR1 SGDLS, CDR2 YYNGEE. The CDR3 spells CASSVGLAETQYF. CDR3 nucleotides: TGTGCCAGCAGCGTAGGACTAGCAGAGACCCAGTACTTC.

In DNA form, the CDR3 reads TGTGCCAGCTCCCCATTCGGGACAGGGCCTAATGAAAAACTGTTTTTT. This sequence encodes CASSPFGTGPNEKLFF. The rearrangement links TRBV18 to TRBJ1-4; the match to TRBD1 covers 9 bases. Unmatched junction bases numbered 8, after V lost 6 bases and J lost 3 bases. CDR3 length: 16 residues. Germline CDR1 reads KGHSH; CDR2 reads LQKENI.

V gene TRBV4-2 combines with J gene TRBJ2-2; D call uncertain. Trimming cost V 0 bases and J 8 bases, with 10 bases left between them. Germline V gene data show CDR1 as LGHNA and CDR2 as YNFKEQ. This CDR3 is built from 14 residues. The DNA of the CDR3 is TGTGCCAGCAGCCAAGATTGGGCTTCAGGGGAGCTGTTTTTT. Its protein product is CASSQDWASGELFF.

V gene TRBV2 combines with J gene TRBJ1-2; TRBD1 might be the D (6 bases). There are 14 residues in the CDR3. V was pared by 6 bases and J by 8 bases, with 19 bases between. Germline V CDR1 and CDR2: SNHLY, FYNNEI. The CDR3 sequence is CASRGDTTIRGYTF. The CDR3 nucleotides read TGTGCCAGCAGGGGGGACACGACGATTCGAGGCTACACCTTC.

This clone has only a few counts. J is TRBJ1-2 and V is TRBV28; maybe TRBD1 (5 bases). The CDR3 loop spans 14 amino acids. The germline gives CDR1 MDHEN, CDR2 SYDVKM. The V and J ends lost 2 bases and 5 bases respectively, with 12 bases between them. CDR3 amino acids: CASSLPGKSYGYTF. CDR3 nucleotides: TGTGCCAGCAGTTTACCAGGGAAATCTTATGGCTACACCTTC.

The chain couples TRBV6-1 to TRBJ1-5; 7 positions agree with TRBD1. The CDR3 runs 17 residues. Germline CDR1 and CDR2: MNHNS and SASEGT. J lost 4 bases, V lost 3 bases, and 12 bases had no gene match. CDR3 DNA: TGTGCCAGCAGTGACAGGGGGGCCTTTGATAGGAATCAGCCCCAGCATTTT. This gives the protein CASSDRGAFDRNQPQHF.

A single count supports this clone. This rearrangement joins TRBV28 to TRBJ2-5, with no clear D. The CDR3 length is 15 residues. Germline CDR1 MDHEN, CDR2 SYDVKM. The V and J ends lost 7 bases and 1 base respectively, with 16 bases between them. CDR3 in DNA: TGTGCCAGCAACGCGGAAATCCGATTCCAAGAGACCCAGTACTTC. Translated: CASNAEIRFQETQYF. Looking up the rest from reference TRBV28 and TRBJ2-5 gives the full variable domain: DVKVTQSSRYLVKRTGEKVFLECVQDMDHENMFWYRQDPGLGLRLIYFSYDVKMKEKGDIPEGYSVSREKKERFSLILESASTNQTSMYLCASNAEIRFQETQYFGPGTRLLVL.

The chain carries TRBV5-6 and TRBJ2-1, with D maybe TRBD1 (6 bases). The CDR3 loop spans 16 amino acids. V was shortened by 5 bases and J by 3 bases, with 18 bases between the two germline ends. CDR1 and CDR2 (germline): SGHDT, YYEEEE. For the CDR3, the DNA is TGTGCCAGCAGTCCACCCCGGGACAAGGGCTACAATGAGCAGTTCTTC. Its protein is CASSPPRDKGYNEQFF. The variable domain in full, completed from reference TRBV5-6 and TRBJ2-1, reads DAGVTQSPTHLIKTRGQQVTLRCSPKSGHDTVSWYQQALGQGPQFIFQYYEEEERQRGNFPDRFSGHQFPNYSSELNVNALLLGDSALYLCASSPPRDKGYNEQFFGPGTRLTVL.

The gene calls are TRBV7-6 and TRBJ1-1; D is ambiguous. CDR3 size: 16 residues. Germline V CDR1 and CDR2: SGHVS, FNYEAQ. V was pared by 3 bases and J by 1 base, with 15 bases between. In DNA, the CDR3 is TGTGCCAGCAGCTTGGGCTCTCCAGCAGCGAACACTGAAGCTTTCTTT. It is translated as CASSLGSPAANTEAFF.

In nucleotides, the CDR3 is TGTGCCAGCAGCGTCCGGGGGAACACTGAAGCTTTCTTT. The encoded protein is CASSVRGNTEAFF. V gene TRBV13 combines with J gene TRBJ1-1; D unresolved. The germline V gene encodes CDR1 PRHDT and CDR2 FYEKMQ (reference sequence). The V gene lost 5 bases and the J gene lost 1 base, with 8 bases spanning the gap. The CDR3 extends over 13 amino acids.

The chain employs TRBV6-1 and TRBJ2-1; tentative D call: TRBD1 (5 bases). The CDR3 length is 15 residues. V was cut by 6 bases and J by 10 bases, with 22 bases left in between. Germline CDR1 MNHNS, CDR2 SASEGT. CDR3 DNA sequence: TGTGCCAGCAGGAAGACAGTCACCCTACCTGGCGAGCAGTTCTTC. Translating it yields CASRKTVTLPGEQFF.

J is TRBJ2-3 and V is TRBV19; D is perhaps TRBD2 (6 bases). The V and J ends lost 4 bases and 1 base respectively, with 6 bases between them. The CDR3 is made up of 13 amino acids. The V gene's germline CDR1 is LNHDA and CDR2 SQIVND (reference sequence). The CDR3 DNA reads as TGTGCCAGTAGTAGCGGGGGCACAGATACGCAGTATTTT. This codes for CASSSGGTDTQYF.